This TCR beta chain was identified in a study of Ad26.COV2.S vaccination and SARS-CoV-2 variants. The wider study: Ad26.COV2.S shots went into the muscle once or twice, 56 days apart.

Indicated treatment: roughly 19 received Ad26.COV2.S at low or high dose, single or two shots; about 5 received placebo; per-sample allocation not given. Day 63 after the first vaccine or placebo injection was the time point for sampling. Donation came from an adult in Boston who was aged 18-55 years. The V end was cut by 1 base, the J end by 2 bases, with 9 bases between. Germline CDR1 reads SEHNR; CDR2 reads FQNEAQ (reference sequence). The CDR3 totals 15 residues. On this clone itself: Its specificity is unknown. At the DNA level, this CDR3 is encoded by other sequences in the same sample as well.

Study conclusions and caveats: Possible underestimation of total T cell responses by the TCR breadth and depth analyses was noted. People who got the vaccine or the placebo had similar non-spike TCR breadth.

Clones were read by immunoSEQ multiplex PCR, and TCRdb kept only the in-frame ones, dropping some. The sample holds fewer than 500,000 clones; 80% to 95% are singletons and the top ten take 10% to 15%. Sequences were derived from peripheral blood, sampled in a trial of Ad26.COV2.S vaccine versus placebo. The V gene is TRBV7-9, the J gene TRBJ2-1; the D gene is possibly TRBD1 (5 bases). This clonotype originated in a person between 18 and 59 years old who received the Ad26.COV2.S COVID-19 vaccine or a placebo. The CDR3 protein is CASSLVAGPYNEQFF. The DNA for the CDR3 is TGTGCCAGCAGCTTAGTGGCAGGGCCCTACAATGAGCAGTTCTTC.